The TCR beta chain described here comes from a study of T cells in Graves' hyperthyroidism and ophthalmopathy. For Graves' hyperthyroidism to be stable, ophthalmopathy could not progress within 18 months. V lost 3 bases and J lost 0, with 8 bases in between. The CDR3 covers 13 residues. The V gene's germline CDR1 is DFQATT and CDR2 SNEGSKA (reference sequence). Researchers took RNA transcripts and amplified the TCR beta CDR3 regions from them. Researchers ran a first-round RT-PCR on the TCR CDR3 using the HTBI primer set. MiXCR, run by TCRdb on the multiplex PCR reads, gives a single entry per CDR3 protein. The table records 360,000 or so distinct CDR3 sequences, 15% to 20% of them present only once. This clonotype was seen at least ten times.

This sequence was found in a woman younger than 30 with Graves' hyperthyroidism. J is TRBJ1-1 and V is TRBV20-1; D not certain. The sample consisted of blood. The CDR3 nucleotides are TGCAGTGCTAGTTGGCAGATGAACACTGAAGCTTTCTTT. Residues: CSASWQMNTEAFF.